What follows is one T cell receptor beta chain and its context. The data derive from a study of T-cell reconstitution after alpha-beta-depleted transplantation in children. It was with unique molecular identifiers that the TCRbeta library was prepared. MiXCR was run by TCRdb on the PCR reads, yielding one entry per CDR3 protein. This table has around 400,000 distinct CDR3 sequences, approximately 11% appearing once. V was clipped by 4 bases and J by 0 bases, with 10 bases between them. Germline lookup yields CDR1 SGHNT and CDR2 YYREEE (reference sequence). The CDR3 contains 14 residues. Sequences were derived from PBMCs from the stem cell graft donor, sampled from the stem cell graft. The source of this sequence is a human donor who donated a stem cell graft to a child with acute myeloid leukemia. J is TRBJ2-5 and V is TRBV5-4; tentatively, D is TRBD2 (6 bases). CDR3 in DNA: TGTGCCAGCAGCGAGGGACTGTACCAAGAGACCCAGTACTTC. Encoded protein: CASSEGLYQETQYF.